This is a list of T cell receptor beta chains from one sample in a study of blood T cell repertoires in COVID-19. The protocol was immunoSEQ multiplex PCR, while the TCRdb copy is restricted to in-frame clones and leaves out a portion. This repertoire shows roughly 160,000 clones, approximately 86% found once; its top ten account for over 3.5%. Sequencing was performed on peripheral blood. These receptors came from an older woman who had recovered from COVID-19. The CDR3 runs from the conserved cysteine through the conserved F or W. A D gene is named only where the DNA matches it firmly. Part of the rows lack a size; the others show once, few, many or a class for expanded clones.

TRBJ2-3	.	TRBV3-1/TRBV3-2	.	TGTGCCAGCAGCCAAGATGTCGGGGGATCCTCCACAGATACGCAGTATTTT	CASSQDVGGSSTDTQYF
TRBJ2-3	.	TRBV2	.	TGTGCCAGCAGTGAAGCGGGGACCAAGGGAGGAGATACGCAGTATTTT	CASSEAGTKGGDTQYF
TRBJ1-3	.	TRBV5-4	.	TGTGCCAGCAGCTTGGGGGGCTGGGGAAACACCATATATTTT	CASSLGGWGNTIYF
TRBJ1-1	.	TRBV29-1	TRBD1	TGCAGCGTTACCTCCGGACAGGGCCAATCTGAAGCTTTCTTT	CSVTSGQGQSEAFF
TRBJ2-6	once	TRBV6-2/TRBV6-3	.	TGTGCCAGCAGCCCCCCGGTCTCTGGGGCCAACGTCCTGACTTTC	CASSPPVSGANVLTF
TRBJ1-2	once	TRBV5-6	TRBD1	TGTGCCAGCAGCTTGGACAGGGGCGCCTCTGGCTACACCTTC	CASSLDRGASGYTF
TRBJ2-7	few	TRBV2	TRBD1	TGTGCCAGCAGTGACCAGGGGGCCCTCTACGAGCAGTACTTC	CASSDQGALYEQYF
TRBJ1-1	.	TRBV6-5	.	TGTGCCAGCAGCCGGGATGCATTGAGCACTGAAGCTTTCTTT	CASSRDALSTEAFF
TRBJ2-2	.	TRBV5-4	.	TGTGCCAGCAGCTCGACAGCCTCGCTCACCGGGGAGCTGTTTTTT	CASSSTASLTGELFF
TRBJ1-1	.	TRBV11-3	.	TGTGCCGGACGTGGAGGGCAGAACACTGAAGCTTTCTTT	CAGRGGQNTEAFF
TRBJ2-1	.	TRBV11-3	TRBD2	TGTGCCAGCAGCTTAGGCCCAGCGGGGGTCTCTTACAATGAGCAGTTCTTC	CASSLGPAGVSYNEQFF
TRBJ2-5	.	TRBV5-1	.	TGCGCCAGCAGCTTGGACGGACAGTCGGTGACCCAGTACTTC	CASSLDGQSVTQYF
TRBJ1-5	.	TRBV6-6	.	TGTGCCAGCAGTTCGCACAAGTATAGCAATCAGCCCCAGCATTTT	CASSSHKYSNQPQHF
TRBJ2-7	.	TRBV5-4	TRBD2	TGTGCCAGCAGCGTCCTAGCGGGGGGCCCCTACGAGCAGTACTTC	CASSVLAGGPYEQYF
TRBJ2-7	.	TRBV6-5	TRBD1	TGTGCCAGCAGTTACTCCGGGACAGGGTTTAACTACGAGCAGTACTTC	CASSYSGTGFNYEQYF
TRBJ2-3	once	TRBV4-1	.	TGCGCCAGCAGCCCTGGACATCTCATATCTAGCACAGATACGCAGTATTTT	CASSPGHLISSTDTQYF
TRBJ1-2	.	TRBV28	.	TGTGCCAGCAGTTCTTTCTATGGCTACACCTTC	CASSSFYGYTF